This TCR beta chain stems from a study of T cells in Graves' hyperthyroidism and ophthalmopathy. Germline trimming cut 8 bases from V and 9 bases from J; bases unmatched to any gene: 11. This CDR3 is 14 amino acids long. Germline values: CDR1 SNHLY, CDR2 FYNNEI. RNA transcripts served as the template for amplifying TCR beta CDR3 regions. In the first-round RT-PCR of the TCR CDR3, the HTBI primer set was used. One entry per CDR3 protein, called by TCRdb with MiXCR from the multiplex PCR reads. The sample records around 380,000 distinct CDR3 sequences, roughly 13% being singletons. In its sample, this clonotype was seen a few times. This may be a read error: a much more frequent sequence differs by one nucleotide. The study left out patients who had uncontrolled infection, other autoimmune disease, pregnancy or lactation. The study based diagnoses on clinical symptoms, serum thyroxine and TRAb, thyroid ultrasound and orbital computed tomography.

The sequenced sample consisted of blood. The chain recombines TRBV2 with TRBJ1-1, with 11 bases identical to TRBD1. The sequence was obtained from a man aged 30-40 years with Graves' hyperthyroidism that later progressed to Graves' ophthalmopathy. This CDR3 reads CASRTGGFGTKAFF. The CDR3 DNA sequence: TGTGCCAGCCGGACAGGGGGCTTTGGGACTAAAGCTTTCTTT.